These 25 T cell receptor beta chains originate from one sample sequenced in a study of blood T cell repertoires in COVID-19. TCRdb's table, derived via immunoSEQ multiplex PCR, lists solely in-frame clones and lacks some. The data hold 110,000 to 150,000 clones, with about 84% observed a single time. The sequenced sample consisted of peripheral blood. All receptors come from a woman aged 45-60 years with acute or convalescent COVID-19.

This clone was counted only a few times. For the CDR3, the DNA is TGTGCCAGCCGTCTCCGACAGGGGCCAAGCGAGCAGTACTTC. Amino acid sequence: CASRLRQGPSEQYF. V is TRBV3-1 (or the pseudogene TRBV3-2) and J is TRBJ2-7, with 8 nucleotides matching TRBD1. CDR1 and CDR2 (germline): LGHDT, YNNKEL (reference sequence). The CDR3 runs to 14 residues. The junction had 12 bases not matched to a gene; V was cut back by 8 bases and J by 6 bases.

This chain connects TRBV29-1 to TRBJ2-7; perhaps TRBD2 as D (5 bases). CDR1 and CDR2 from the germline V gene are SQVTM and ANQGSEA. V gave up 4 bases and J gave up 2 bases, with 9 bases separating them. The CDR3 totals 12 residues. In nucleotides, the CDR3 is TGCAGCGTTGGACGGGATCCCTACGAGCAGTACTTC. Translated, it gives CSVGRDPYEQYF.

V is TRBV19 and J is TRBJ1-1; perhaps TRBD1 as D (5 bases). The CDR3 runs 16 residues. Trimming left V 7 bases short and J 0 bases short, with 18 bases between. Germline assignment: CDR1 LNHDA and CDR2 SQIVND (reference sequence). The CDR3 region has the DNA TGTGCCAGTATGGTAACCGGACAAACTATGAACACTGAAGCTTTCTTT. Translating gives CASMVTGQTMNTEAFF.

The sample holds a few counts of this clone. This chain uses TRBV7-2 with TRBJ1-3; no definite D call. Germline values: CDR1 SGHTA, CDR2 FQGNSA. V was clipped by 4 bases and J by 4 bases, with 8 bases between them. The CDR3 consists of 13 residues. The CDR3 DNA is TGTGCCAGCAGCTCCACAGAAGGAAACACCATATATTTT. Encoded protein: CASSSTEGNTIYF.

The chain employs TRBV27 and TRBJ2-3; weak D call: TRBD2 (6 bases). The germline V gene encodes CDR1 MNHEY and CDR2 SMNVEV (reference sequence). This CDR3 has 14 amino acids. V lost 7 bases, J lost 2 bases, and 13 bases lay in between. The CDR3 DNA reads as TGTGCCAGCAAAGGGCGGGGAGACACAGATACGCAGTATTTT. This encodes CASKGRGDTDTQYF.

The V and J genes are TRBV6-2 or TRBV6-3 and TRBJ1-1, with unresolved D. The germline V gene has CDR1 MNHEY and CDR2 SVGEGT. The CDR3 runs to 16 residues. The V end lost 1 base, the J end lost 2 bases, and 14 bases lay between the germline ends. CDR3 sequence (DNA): TGTGCCAGCAGTTACTTTCGGGTGAACTTAAACACTGAAGCTTTCTTT. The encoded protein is CASSYFRVNLNTEAFF.

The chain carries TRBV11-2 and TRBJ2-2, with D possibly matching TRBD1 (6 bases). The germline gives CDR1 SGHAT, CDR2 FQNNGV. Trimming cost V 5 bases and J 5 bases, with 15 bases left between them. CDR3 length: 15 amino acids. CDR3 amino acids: CASSIGQRRTGELFF. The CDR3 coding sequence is TGTGCCAGCAGCATAGGACAGAGACGGACCGGGGAGCTGTTTTTT.

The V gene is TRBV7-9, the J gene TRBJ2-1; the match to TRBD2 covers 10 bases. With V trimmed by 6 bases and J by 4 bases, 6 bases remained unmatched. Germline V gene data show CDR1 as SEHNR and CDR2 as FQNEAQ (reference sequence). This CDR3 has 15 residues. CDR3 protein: CASRKLAGGYNEQFF. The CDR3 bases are TGTGCCAGCAGGAAATTAGCGGGGGGTTACAATGAGCAGTTCTTC.

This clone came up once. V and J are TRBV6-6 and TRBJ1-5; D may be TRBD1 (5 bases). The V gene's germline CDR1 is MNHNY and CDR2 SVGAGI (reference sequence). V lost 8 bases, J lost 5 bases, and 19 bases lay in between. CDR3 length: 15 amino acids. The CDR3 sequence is CASRHWVGQDQPQHF. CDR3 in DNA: TGTGCCAGCCGACACTGGGTGGGGCAGGATCAGCCCCAGCATTTT.

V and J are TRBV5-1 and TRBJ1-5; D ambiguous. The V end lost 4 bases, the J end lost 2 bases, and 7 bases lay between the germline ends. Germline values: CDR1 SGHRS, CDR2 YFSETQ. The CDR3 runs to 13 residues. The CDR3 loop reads CASSREGNQPQHF. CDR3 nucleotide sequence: TGCGCCAGCAGCCGCGAGGGCAATCAGCCCCAGCATTTT. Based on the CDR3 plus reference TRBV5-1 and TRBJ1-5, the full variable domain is KAGVTQTPRYLIKTRGQQVTLSCSPISGHRSVSWYQQTPGQGLQFLFEYFSETQRNKGNFPGRFSGRQFSNSRSEMNVSTLELGDSALYLCASSREGNQPQHFGDGTRLSIL.

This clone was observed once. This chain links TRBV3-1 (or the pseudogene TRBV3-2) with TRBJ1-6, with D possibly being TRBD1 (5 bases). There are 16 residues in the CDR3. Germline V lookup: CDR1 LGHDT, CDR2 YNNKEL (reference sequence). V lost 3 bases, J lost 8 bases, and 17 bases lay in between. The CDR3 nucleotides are TGTGCCAGCAGCCAGCCCCAGGGATCTCGGGATTCACCCCTCCACTTT. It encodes CASSQPQGSRDSPLHF.

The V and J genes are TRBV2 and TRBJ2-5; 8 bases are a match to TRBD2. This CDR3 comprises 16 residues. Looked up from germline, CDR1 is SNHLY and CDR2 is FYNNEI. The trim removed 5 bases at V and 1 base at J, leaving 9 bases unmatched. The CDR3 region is CASSREWLAGQETQYF. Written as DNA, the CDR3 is TGTGCCAGCAGTAGGGAGTGGCTAGCGGGCCAAGAGACCCAGTACTTC.

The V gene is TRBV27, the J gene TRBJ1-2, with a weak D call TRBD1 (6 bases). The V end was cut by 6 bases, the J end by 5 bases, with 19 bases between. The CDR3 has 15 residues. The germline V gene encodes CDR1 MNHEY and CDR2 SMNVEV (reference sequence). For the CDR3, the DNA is TGTGCCAGCAGCTTCGCGTGGACAGCTCAATATGGCTACACCTTC. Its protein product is CASSFAWTAQYGYTF.

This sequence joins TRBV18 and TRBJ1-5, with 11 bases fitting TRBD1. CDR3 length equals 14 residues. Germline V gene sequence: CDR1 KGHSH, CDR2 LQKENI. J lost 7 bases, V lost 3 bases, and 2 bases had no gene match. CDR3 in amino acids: CASSPGQGEQPQHF. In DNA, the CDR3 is TGTGCCAGCTCACCGGGACAGGGGGAGCAGCCCCAGCATTTT. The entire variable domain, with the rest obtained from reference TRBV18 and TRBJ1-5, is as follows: NAGVMQNPRHLVRRRGQEARLRCSPMKGHSHVYWYRQLPEEGLKFMVYLQKENIIDESGMPKERFSAEFPKEGPSILRIQQVVRGDSAAYFCASSPGQGEQPQHFGDGTRLSIL.

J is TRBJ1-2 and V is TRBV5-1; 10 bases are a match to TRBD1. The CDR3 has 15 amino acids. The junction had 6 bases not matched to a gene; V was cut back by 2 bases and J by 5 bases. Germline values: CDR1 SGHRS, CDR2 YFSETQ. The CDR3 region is CASSFWTGGAYGYTF. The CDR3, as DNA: TGCGCCAGCAGCTTCTGGACAGGGGGGGCTTATGGCTACACCTTC.

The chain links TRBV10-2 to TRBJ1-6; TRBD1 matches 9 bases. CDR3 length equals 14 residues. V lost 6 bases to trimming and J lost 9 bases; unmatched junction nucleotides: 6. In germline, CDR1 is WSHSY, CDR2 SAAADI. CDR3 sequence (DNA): TGCGCCAGCAGAGAACAGGGGGCCAGTTCACCCCTCCACTTT. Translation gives CASREQGASSPLHF.

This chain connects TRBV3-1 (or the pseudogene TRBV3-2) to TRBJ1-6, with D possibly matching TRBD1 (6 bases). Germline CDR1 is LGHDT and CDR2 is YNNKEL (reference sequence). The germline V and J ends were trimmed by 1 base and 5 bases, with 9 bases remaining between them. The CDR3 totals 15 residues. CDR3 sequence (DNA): TGTGCCAGCAGCCAAGTAGCAGGGGATAATTCACCCCTCCACTTT. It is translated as CASSQVAGDNSPLHF.

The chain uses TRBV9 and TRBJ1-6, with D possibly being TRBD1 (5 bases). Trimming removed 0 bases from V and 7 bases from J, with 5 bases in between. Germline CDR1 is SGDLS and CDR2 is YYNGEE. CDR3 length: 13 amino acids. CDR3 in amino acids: CASSVEGNSPLHF. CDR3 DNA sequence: TGTGCCAGCAGCGTAGAGGGGAATTCACCCCTCCACTTT.

CDR3 DNA: TGTGCCAGCAGCGAACATAGGGGGGGGGTTGGCAATCAGCCCCAGCATTTT. Its protein is CASSEHRGGVGNQPQHF. The chain is built from TRBV7-2 and TRBJ1-5; a possible D gene is TRBD1 (6 bases). The germline CDR1 and CDR2 sequences are SGHTA and FQGNSA. V was clipped by 5 bases and J by 2 bases, with 19 bases between them. The CDR3 has 17 residues.

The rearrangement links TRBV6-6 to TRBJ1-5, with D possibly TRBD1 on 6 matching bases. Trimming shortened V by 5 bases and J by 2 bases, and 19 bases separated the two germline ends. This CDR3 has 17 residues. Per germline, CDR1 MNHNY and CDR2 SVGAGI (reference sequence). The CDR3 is CASSPFGTPVGNQPQHF. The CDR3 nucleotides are TGTGCCAGCAGTCCCTTCGGGACACCCGTGGGCAATCAGCCCCAGCATTTT.

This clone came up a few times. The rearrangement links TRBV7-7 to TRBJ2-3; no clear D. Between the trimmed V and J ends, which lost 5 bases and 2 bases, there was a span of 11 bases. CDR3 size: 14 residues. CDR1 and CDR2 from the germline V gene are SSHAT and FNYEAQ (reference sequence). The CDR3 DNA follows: TGTGCCAGCAGCCCGACTGGTGTCACAGATACGCAGTATTTT. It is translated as CASSPTGVTDTQYF.

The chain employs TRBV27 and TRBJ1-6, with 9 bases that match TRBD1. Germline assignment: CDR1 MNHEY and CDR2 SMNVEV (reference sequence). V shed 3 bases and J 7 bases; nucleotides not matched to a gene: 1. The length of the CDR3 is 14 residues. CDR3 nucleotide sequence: TGTGCCAGCAGTTTTGGACAGGGGAATTCACCCCTCCACTTT. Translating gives CASSFGQGNSPLHF.

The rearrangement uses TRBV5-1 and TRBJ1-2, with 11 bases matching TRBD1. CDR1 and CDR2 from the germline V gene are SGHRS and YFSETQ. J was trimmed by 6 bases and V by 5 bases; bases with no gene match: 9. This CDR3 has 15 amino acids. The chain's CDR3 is CASSPDRGLRHGYTF. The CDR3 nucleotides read TGCGCCAGCAGTCCGGACAGGGGGCTTCGTCATGGCTACACCTTC.

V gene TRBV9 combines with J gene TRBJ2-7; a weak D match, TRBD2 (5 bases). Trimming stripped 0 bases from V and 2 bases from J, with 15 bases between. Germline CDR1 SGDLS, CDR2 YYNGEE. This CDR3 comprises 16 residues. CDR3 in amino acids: CASSVGGGLTTYEQYF. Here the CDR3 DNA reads TGTGCCAGCAGCGTAGGAGGTGGACTGACAACCTACGAGCAGTACTTC.

The CDR3 coding sequence is TGTGCCAGCAGCGTAGTGAGCGGGGCGCTCACAGATACGCAGTATTTT. This codes for CASSVVSGALTDTQYF. The chain uses TRBV9 and TRBJ2-3, with 7 bases lining up with TRBD2. The CDR3 extends over 16 amino acids. The J segment lost 2 bases and the V segment lost 0 bases, leaving 6 bases of the junction unmatched. The germline CDR1 and CDR2 sequences are SGDLS and YYNGEE.